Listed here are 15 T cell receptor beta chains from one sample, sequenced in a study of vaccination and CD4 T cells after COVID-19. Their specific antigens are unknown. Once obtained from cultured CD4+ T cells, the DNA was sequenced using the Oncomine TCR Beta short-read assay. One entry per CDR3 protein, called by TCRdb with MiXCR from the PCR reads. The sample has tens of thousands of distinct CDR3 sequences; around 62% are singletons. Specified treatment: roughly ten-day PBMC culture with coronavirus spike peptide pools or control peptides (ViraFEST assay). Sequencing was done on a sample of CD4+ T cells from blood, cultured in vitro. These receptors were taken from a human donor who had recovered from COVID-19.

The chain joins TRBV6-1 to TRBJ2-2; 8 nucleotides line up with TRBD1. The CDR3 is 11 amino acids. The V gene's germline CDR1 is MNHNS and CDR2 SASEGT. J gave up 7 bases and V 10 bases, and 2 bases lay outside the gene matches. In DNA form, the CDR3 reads TGTGCCAATGGACAGGGCGGGGAGCTGTTTTTT. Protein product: CANGQGGELFF.

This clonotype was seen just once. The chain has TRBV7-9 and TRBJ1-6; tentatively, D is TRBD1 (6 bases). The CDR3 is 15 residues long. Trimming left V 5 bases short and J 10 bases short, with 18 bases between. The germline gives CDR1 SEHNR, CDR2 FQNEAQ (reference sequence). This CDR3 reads CASSPTQGRGSPLHF. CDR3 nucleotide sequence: TGTGCCAGCAGCCCGACACAGGGACGAGGGTCACCCCTCCACTTT.

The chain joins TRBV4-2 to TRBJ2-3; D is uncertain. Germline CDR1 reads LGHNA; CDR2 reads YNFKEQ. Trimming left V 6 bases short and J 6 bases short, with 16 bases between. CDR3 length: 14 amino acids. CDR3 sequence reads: CASRSKAKGDTQYF. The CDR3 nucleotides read TGTGCCAGCAGAAGCAAGGCAAAAGGGGATACGCAGTATTTT.

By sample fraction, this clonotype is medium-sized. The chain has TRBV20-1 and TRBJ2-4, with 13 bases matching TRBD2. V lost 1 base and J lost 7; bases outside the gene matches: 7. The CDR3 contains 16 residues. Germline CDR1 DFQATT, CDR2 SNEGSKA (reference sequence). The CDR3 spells CSARVTSGRENNIQYF. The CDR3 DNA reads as TGCAGTGCTAGAGTCACTAGCGGGAGGGAGAATAACATTCAGTACTTC.

In nucleotides, the CDR3 is TGCGCCAGCACCCCGGCGGCAGACACTAACCTCGGTCAGCCCCAGCATTTT. Encoded protein: CASTPAADTNLGQPQHF. The chain has TRBV4-1 and TRBJ1-5, with D unresolved. The CDR3 has 17 residues. Germline CDR1 reads MGHRA; CDR2 reads YSYEKL. Trimming left V 7 bases short and J 6 bases short, with 25 bases between.

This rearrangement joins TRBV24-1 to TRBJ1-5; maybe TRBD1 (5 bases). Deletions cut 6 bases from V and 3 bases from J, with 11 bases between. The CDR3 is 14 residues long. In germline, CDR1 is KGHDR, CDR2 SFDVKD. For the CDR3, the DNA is TGTGCCACCAGTTCCGGGACGTTCAATCAGCCCCAGCATTTT. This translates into CATSSGTFNQPQHF.

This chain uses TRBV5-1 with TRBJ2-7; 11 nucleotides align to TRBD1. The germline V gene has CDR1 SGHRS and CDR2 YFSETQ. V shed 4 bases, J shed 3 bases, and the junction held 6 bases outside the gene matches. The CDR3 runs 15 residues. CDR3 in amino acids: CASSTLGTGGYEQYF. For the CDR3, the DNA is TGCGCCAGCAGCACCCTTGGGACAGGGGGCTACGAGCAGTACTTC.

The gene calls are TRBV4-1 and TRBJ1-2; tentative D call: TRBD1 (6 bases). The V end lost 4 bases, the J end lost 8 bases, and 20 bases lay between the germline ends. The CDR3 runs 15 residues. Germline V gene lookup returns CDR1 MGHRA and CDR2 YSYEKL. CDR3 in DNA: TGCGCCAGCAGCCTAGACCAACAGGGCCGACGGGGCTACACCTTC. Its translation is CASSLDQQGRRGYTF.

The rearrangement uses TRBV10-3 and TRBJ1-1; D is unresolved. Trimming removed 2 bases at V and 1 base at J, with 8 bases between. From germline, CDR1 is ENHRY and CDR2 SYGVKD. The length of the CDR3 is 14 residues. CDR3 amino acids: CAISEEGENTEAFF. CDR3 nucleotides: TGTGCCATCAGTGAGGAGGGAGAGAACACTGAAGCTTTCTTT.

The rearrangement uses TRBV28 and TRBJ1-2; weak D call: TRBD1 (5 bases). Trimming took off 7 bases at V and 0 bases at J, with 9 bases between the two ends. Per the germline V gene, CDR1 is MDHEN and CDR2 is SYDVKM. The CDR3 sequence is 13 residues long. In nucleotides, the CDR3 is TGTGCCAGCATAACAGGAACTAACTATGGCTACACCTTC. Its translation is CASITGTNYGYTF.

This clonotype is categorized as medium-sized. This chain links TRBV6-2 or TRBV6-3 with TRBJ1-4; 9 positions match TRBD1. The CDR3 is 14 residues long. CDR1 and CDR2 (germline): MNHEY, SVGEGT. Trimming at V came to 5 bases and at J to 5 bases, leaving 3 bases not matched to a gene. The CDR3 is CASSPGTGNEKLFF. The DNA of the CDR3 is TGTGCCAGCAGTCCCGGGACAGGGAATGAAAAACTGTTTTTT.

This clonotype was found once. CDR3 in DNA: TGTGCCAGCAGTTACACAGATACGCAGTATTTT. The encoded protein is CASSYTDTQYF. This sequence joins TRBV2 and TRBJ2-3; D is undetermined. V was clipped by 5 bases and J by 2 bases, with 2 bases between them. The CDR3 extends over 11 amino acids. The V gene's germline CDR1 is SNHLY and CDR2 FYNNEI. Combining the CDR3 with reference TRBV2 and TRBJ2-3 gives the whole variable domain EPEVTQTPSHQVTQMGQEVILRCVPISNHLYFYWYRQILGQKVEFLVSFYNNEISEKSEIFDDQFSVERPDGSNFTLKIRSTKLEDSAMYFCASSYTDTQYFGPGTRLTVL.

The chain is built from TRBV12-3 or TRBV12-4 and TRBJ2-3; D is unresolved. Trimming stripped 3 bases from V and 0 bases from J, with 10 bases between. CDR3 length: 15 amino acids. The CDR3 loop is CASSFLRVSTDTQYF. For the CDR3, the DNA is TGTGCCAGCAGTTTTTTACGGGTGAGCACAGATACGCAGTATTTT.

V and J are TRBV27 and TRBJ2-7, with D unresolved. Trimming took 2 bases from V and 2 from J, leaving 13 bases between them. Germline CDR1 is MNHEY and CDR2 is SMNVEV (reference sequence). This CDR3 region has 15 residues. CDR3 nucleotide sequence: TGTGCCAGCAGTTTAGATCGTAAGAGCACCTACGAGCAGTACTTC. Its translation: CASSLDRKSTYEQYF.

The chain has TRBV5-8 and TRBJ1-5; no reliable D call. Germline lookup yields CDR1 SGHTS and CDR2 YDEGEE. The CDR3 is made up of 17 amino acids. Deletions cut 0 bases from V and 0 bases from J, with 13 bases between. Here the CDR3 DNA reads TGTGCCAGCAGCTTGGACGGACGGATCTATAGCAATCAGCCCCAGCATTTT. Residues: CASSLDGRIYSNQPQHF.